Listed below are T cell receptor beta chains from one sample, sequenced in a study of T cell responses to AZD1222 COVID-19 vaccine. Profiled with immunoSEQ multiplex PCR; TCRdb holds only in-frame clones, not every one. The sample holds roughly 200,000 clones, 92% seen once. The material was peripheral blood, obtained on day 0 of AZD1222 vaccination. The source is an adult in good health. The conserved cysteine and the conserved F or W are not part of the CDR3 here.

J gene,V gene,CDR3 protein
TRBJ2-3,TRBV3-1/TRBV3-2,ASSYQRGGTDTQY
TRBJ1-2,TRBV7-9,ASSGWDRGGYT
TRBJ1-6,TRBV7-9,ASNEQGAQNSPLH
TRBJ2-5,TRBV2,ASSEARSGGEETQY
TRBJ2-3,TRBV19,ASNPGFADTQY
TRBJ2-4,TRBV27,ASSPDRENIQY
TRBJ1-1,TRBV6-2/TRBV6-3,ASSSRGAF
TRBJ2-7,TRBV10-3,AIGSRVGTYEQY
TRBJ2-5,TRBV7-3,ASSFFRSVQETQY
TRBJ2-7,TRBV25-1,ASSGQDRGLSDEQY
TRBJ2-5,TRBV28,ASSSIGVPQETQY
TRBJ2-1,TRBV7-9,AMPGTSPYNEQF
TRBJ2-7,TRBV20-1,SARAWGEQY
TRBJ2-4,TRBV3-1/TRBV3-2,ASSWDGKNIQY
TRBJ2-2,TRBV30,PRTESRTGELF
TRBJ2-5,TRBV19,ASSRRDYEETQY
TRBJ2-7,TRBV25-1,ASTRQGTYEQY
TRBJ1-5,TRBV9,ASSATVGQPQH
TRBJ2-5,TRBV6-6,ASSYGSPVTQY
TRBJ1-1,TRBV5-4,ASSLESNTEAF
TRBJ1-3,TRBV27,ASSSRTGSRNTIY
TRBJ1-3,TRBV5-1,ASSLQGVSGNTIY
TRBJ2-3,TRBV7-8,ASSRTGAGTDTQY
TRBJ1-4,TRBV6-1,ASSETHRSNEKLF
TRBJ2-5,TRBV3-1/TRBV3-2,TAGDRGFQETQY
TRBJ1-6,TRBV30,AWKGRNNSPLH
TRBJ1-2,TRBV7-9,ASSAGLNYGYT
TRBJ1-2,TRBV6-5,ATLQGLGGYT
TRBJ1-5,TRBV9,ASSLGGGQPQH
TRBJ2-1,TRBV9,ASSVGLAASYNEQF
TRBJ1-4,TRBV28,ASSLGGSNEKLF
TRBJ2-2,TRBV28,ASTRGGANTGELF
TRBJ1-5,TRBV4-1,ASSQVNRGRNQPQH
TRBJ2-3,TRBV3-1/TRBV3-2,ASSKGLAETSTDTQY
TRBJ1-1,TRBV18,ASSPFLMNTEAF
TRBJ2-7,TRBV6-5,ASSLTHPSSYEQY
TRBJ1-6,TRBV27,ASSLTGGTPLH
TRBJ1-1,TRBV5-1,ASSRGVNTEAF
TRBJ1-6,TRBV19,ASSRGAGVESPLH
TRBJ1-6,TRBV3-1/TRBV3-2,ASSQGQENSPLH
TRBJ2-7,TRBV9,ASSVARVDYEQY
TRBJ1-2,TRBV6-2/TRBV6-3,ASSPFLVGYT
TRBJ1-2,TRBV7-9,ASSKMPGQGSTYDYGYT
TRBJ2-1,TRBV27,ASSPGWTGEQF
TRBJ1-1,TRBV11-2,ASSKGLLNTEAF
TRBJ1-6,TRBV16,ASSQSTGGPYNSPLH
TRBJ1-4,TRBV10-3,ATHGGNEKLF
TRBJ1-1,TRBV5-4,ASSLMRGWNTEAF
TRBJ1-2,TRBV12-5,ASGLVQGGAHIGIGDNYGYT
TRBJ2-2,TRBV5-4,ASSFYNTGELF
TRBJ1-5,TRBV10-3,AISERGFDQPQH
TRBJ1-2,TRBV14,ASSQAGAGGYT